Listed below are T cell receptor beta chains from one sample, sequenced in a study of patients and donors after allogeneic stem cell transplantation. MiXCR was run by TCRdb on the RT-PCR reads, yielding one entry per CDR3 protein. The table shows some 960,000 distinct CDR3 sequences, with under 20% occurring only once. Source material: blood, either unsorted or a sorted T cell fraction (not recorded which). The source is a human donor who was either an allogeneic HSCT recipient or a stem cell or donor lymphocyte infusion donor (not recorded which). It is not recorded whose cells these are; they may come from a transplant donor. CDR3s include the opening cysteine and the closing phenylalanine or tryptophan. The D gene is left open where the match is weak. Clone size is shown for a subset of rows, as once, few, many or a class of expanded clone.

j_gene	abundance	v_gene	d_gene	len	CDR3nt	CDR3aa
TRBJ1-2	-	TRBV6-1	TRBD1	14	TGTGCCAGCACCCTTGAGGACAGGGTGCGTGGCTACACCTTC	CASTLEDRVRGYTF
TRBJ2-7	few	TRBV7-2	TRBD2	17	TGTGCCAGCAGCTTAGATGGCCCTAGCGGGATTAGGGACGAGCAGTACTTC	CASSLDGPSGIRDEQYF
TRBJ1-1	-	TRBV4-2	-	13	TGTGCCAGCAGCCAAGATAGGGTAATTGAAGCTTTCTTT	CASSQDRVIEAFF
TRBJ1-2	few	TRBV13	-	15	TGTGCCAGCAGCTTAGTGATGGGACTGAGCTATGGCTACACCTTC	CASSLVMGLSYGYTF
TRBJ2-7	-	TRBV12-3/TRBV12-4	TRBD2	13	TGTGCCAGCAGTTCGTCGCGGGAGTACGAGCAGTACTTC	CASSSSREYEQYF
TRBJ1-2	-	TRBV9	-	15	TGTGCCAGCAGCGTAGGCGGGACCGGTCACTATGGCTACACCTTC	CASSVGGTGHYGYTF
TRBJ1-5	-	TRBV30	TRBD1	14	TGTGCCTCCTCGACAGGGGCGGGCAATCAGCCCCAGCATTTT	CASSTGAGNQPQHF
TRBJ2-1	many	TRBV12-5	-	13	TGTGCTAGTGGTTTGGAACGGGGGAATGAGCAGTTCTTC	CASGLERGNEQFF
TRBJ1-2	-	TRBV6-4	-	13	TGTGCCACAAGACACCCGGGTGACTATGGCTACACCTTC	CATRHPGDYGYTF
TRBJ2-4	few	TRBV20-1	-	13	TGCAGTGCTAGAGTCCCGACTAGGAACATTCAGTACTTC	CSARVPTRNIQYF
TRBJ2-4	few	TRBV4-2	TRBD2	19	TGTGCCAGCAGCCAAGACGGACTAGCGGGAGGGGGGGCCAAAAACATTCAGTACTTC	CASSQDGLAGGGAKNIQYF
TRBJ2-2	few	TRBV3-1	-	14	TGTGCCAGCGAAACCCTGACACGGACCGGGGAGCTGTTTTTT	CASETLTRTGELFF
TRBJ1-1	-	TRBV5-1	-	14	TGCGCCAGCAGCTTGGGGGATTGGAACACTGAAGCTTTCTTT	CASSLGDWNTEAFF
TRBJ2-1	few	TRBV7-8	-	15	TGTGCCAGCAGACTTACTCGGGGGACCTACAATGAGCAGTTCTTC	CASRLTRGTYNEQFF
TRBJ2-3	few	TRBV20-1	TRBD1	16	TGCAGTGCTAGAGGTCTCGGGACAGGCCATACAGATACGCAGTATTTT	CSARGLGTGHTDTQYF